This TCR beta chain was sequenced during a study of early T cells in non-severe SARS-CoV-2 infection. Trimming removed 5 bases at V and 5 bases at J, with 10 bases between. The CDR3 runs 12 residues. Looked up from germline, CDR1 is SGHVS and CDR2 is FNYEAQ. Study observations and caveats: Matches to VDJdb favored anti-spike CD8 responses and missed private and CD4 specificities.

TCRdb fed the 5' RACE reads into MiXCR, producing one record per CDR3 protein. The sample lists roughly 53,000 distinct CDR3 sequences; about 10% were seen once. This clonotype was counted many times. Its cognate antigen is unknown. The V call is TRBV7-6, the J call TRBJ2-7; D remains ambiguous. Sample: whole blood, taken at baseline. This TCR derives from an adult who was a healthcare worker with PCR-confirmed SARS-CoV-2 infection or an uninfected control (not recorded which). The CDR3 spells CASSPRLHEQYF. CDR3 coding DNA: TGTGCCAGCAGCCCCCGGCTGCACGAGCAGTACTTC.